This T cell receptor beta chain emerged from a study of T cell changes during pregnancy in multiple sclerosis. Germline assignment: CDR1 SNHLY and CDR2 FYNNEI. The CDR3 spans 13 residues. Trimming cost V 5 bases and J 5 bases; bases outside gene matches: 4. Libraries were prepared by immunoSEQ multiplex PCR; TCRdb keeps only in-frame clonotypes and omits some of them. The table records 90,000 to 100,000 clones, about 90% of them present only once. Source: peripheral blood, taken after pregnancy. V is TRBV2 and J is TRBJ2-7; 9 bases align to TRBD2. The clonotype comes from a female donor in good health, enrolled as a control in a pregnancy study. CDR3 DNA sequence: TGTGCCAGCAGTATAGCGGGAGAACACGAGCAGTACTTC. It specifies CASSIAGEHEQYF.